Listed below are T cell receptor beta chains from one sample, sequenced in a study of T cell repertoires in cytomegalovirus infection. TCRdb reprocessed the reads via MiXCR and lists one record per CDR3 protein. This table has approximately 390,000 distinct CDR3 sequences, approximately 30% appearing once. No antigens are known for them. The sample was cultured PBMCs, taken from culture after CMV antigen stimulation. These receptors all come from a human donor in good health (CMV status not recorded). Some clones in this sample may be carry-over from other donors' samples. Each CDR3 is given with its conserved first and last residue. The D gene is left open where the match is weak. Not every row has a clone size; where given, it reads once, few, many or a size class.

clone_size	v_call	d_call	j_call	cdr3_aa	cdr3_nt
NA	TRBV24-1	NA	TRBJ2-5	CATSGSTFNTETQYF	TGTGCCACCAGTGGGTCAACATTTAACACGGAGACCCAGTACTTC
NA	TRBV27	TRBD1	TRBJ1-2	CASSGTGGISSSYGYTF	TGTGCCAGCAGTGGAACAGGGGGGATATCATCGAGCTATGGCTACACCTTC
NA	TRBV11-3	TRBD2	TRBJ2-3	CASSFGTSATDTQYF	TGTGCCAGCAGCTTCGGGACTAGCGCTACAGATACGCAGTATTTT
NA	TRBV19	NA	TRBJ2-1	CASSGWDSSYNEQFF	TGTGCCAGTAGTGGGTGGGATAGCTCCTACAATGAGCAGTTCTTC
NA	TRBV7-2	TRBD1	TRBJ1-3	CASSSGLGQGGLSGNTIYF	TGTGCCAGCAGCTCCGGCCTGGGACAGGGCGGTTTGTCTGGAAACACCATATATTTT
NA	TRBV4-3	NA	TRBJ2-5	CASSQEIGQRETQYF	TGCGCCAGCAGCCAAGAAATAGGGCAGAGAGAGACCCAGTACTTC
few	TRBV7-2	NA	TRBJ2-1	CASSLDGNNEQFF	TGTGCCAGCAGCTTAGATGGTAACAATGAGCAGTTCTTC
few	TRBV7-2	TRBD2	TRBJ2-2	CASSLVGGRAAGELFF	TGTGCCAGCAGCTTAGTAGGCGGGAGGGCCGCCGGGGAGCTGTTTTTT
NA	TRBV7-2	NA	TRBJ1-3	CASSTGLGNTIYF	TGTGCCAGCAGCACGGGCCTGGGAAACACCATATATTTT
NA	TRBV4-3	NA	TRBJ1-1	CASSQDRGRENTEAFF	TGCGCCAGCAGCCAAGACCGAGGCCGAGAGAACACTGAAGCTTTCTTT
NA	TRBV6-1	NA	TRBJ2-1	CASSLQSKNEQFF	TGTGCCAGCAGCCTCCAAAGTAAAAATGAGCAGTTCTTC
once	TRBV5-1	NA	TRBJ1-5	CASSLSPNSNQPQHF	TGCGCCAGCAGCTTATCCCCGAATAGCAATCAGCCCCAGCATTTT
many	TRBV7-8	NA	TRBJ1-1	CASSFAVGAGTEAFF	TGTGCCAGCAGCTTTGCCGTGGGGGCCGGCACTGAAGCTTTCTTT
NA	TRBV7-9	TRBD1	TRBJ1-2	CASSRTGTGGYGYTF	TGTGCCAGCAGCCGCACCGGGACAGGGGGATATGGCTACACCTTC
NA	TRBV11-3	NA	TRBJ2-5	CASSQDRSDRGTQYF	TGTGCCAGCAGCCAAGACAGGTCCGATCGGGGGACCCAGTACTTC
NA	TRBV7-2	NA	TRBJ1-5	CASSIRERQPQHF	TGTGCCAGCAGCATCAGGGAGAGACAGCCCCAGCATTTT
NA	TRBV4-3	TRBD1	TRBJ2-1	CASSQFTGVSYNEQFF	TGCGCCAGCAGCCAATTCACAGGGGTTTCCTACAATGAGCAGTTCTTC
few	TRBV2	NA	TRBJ2-1	CASSELGNEQFF	TGTGCCAGCAGTGAACTCGGCAATGAGCAGTTCTTC
NA	TRBV19	NA	TRBJ2-1	CASTNLLRGYNEQFF	TGTGCCAGTACCAACCTTTTGCGGGGTTACAATGAGCAGTTCTTC
NA	TRBV4-1	NA	TRBJ1-1	CASSQATGYFDSPYLRAFF	TGCGCCAGCAGCCAAGCTACAGGATACTTCGATTCCCCTTATTTAAGAGCTTTCTTT
NA	TRBV5-4	NA	TRBJ2-3	CASSSLTAYVQYF	TGTGCCAGCAGCTCCCTGACAGCCTACGTGCAGTATTTT
NA	TRBV7-4	NA	TRBJ2-2	CASSFSSTSLGELFF	TGTGCCAGCAGCTTTTCCAGCACCTCCCTCGGGGAGCTGTTTTTT
NA	TRBV7-2	NA	TRBJ2-5	CASSLGLGWGETQYF	TGTGCCAGCAGCTTAGGGTTAGGTTGGGGAGAGACCCAGTACTTC
many	TRBV7-2	NA	TRBJ1-1	CASSLTNTEAFF	TGTGCCAGCAGCTTAACAAACACTGAAGCTTTCTTT
few	TRBV7-2	NA	TRBJ2-1	CASSLAVVAEQFF	TGTGCCAGCAGCTTAGCCGTTGTAGCTGAGCAGTTCTTC
few	TRBV7-2	TRBD2	TRBJ2-1	CASRGPAGSFEYEQFF	TGTGCCAGCAGAGGGCCAGCGGGATCTTTCGAGTATGAGCAGTTCTTC
NA	TRBV10-3	NA	TRBJ2-2	CAIRNRENTGELFF	TGTGCCATCAGGAACAGAGAGAACACCGGGGAGCTGTTTTTT
NA	TRBV7-2	NA	TRBJ1-4	CASSLEGGNNEKLFF	TGTGCCAGCAGCTTAGAGGGGGGGAATAATGAAAAACTGTTTTTT
NA	TRBV12-5	TRBD1	TRBJ1-1	CARSGDRGRWNTEAFF	TGTGCTAGGTCCGGAGACAGGGGGCGATGGAACACTGAAGCTTTCTTT
NA	TRBV19	NA	TRBJ1-2	CASSSGLSNYGYTF	TGTGCCAGTAGTTCGGGACTCTCAAACTATGGCTACACCTTC
NA	TRBV7-9	TRBD2	TRBJ2-1	CASSRPGLPRNNEQFF	TGTGCCAGCAGCCGACCGGGACTACCGAGAAACAATGAGCAGTTCTTC
few	TRBV7-2	TRBD1	TRBJ1-1	CASSLWRTGGGEAFF	TGTGCCAGCAGCTTGTGGAGGACAGGGGGCGGTGAAGCTTTCTTT
few	TRBV6-5	NA	TRBJ1-6	CASSLLTLGNSPLHF	TGTGCCAGCAGTCTCTTGACACTTGGTAATTCACCCCTCCACTTT
NA	TRBV6-1	TRBD2	TRBJ2-3	CASSYGLFAGDTDTQYF	TGTGCCAGCAGTTATGGTTTATTTGCGGGAGACACAGATACGCAGTATTTT
NA	TRBV7-2	NA	TRBJ1-1	CASSLTAYTEAFF	TGTGCCAGCAGCCTGACAGCATACACTGAAGCTTTCTTT
NA	TRBV12-3/TRBV12-4	TRBD1	TRBJ1-2	CASRTGASGYTF	TGTGCCAGCAGGACAGGGGCAAGTGGCTACACCTTC
few	TRBV6-6	NA	TRBJ1-2	CASSYSGEGDGYTF	TGTGCCAGCAGTTACTCGGGAGAAGGGGATGGCTACACCTTC
few	TRBV28	NA	TRBJ1-2	CASRLSGTYGYTF	TGTGCCAGCAGATTGTCCGGTACCTATGGCTACACCTTC
once	TRBV4-1	NA	TRBJ2-1	CASSQVTSYSGLNEQFF	TGCGCCAGCAGCCAAGTCACCTCCTATTCTGGGCTCAATGAGCAGTTCTTC
NA	TRBV12-3/TRBV12-4	TRBD1	TRBJ2-2	CASSFPGTDVTGELFF	TGTGCCAGCAGCTTTCCCGGGACAGATGTTACCGGGGAGCTGTTTTTT
NA	TRBV25-1	NA	TRBJ1-1	CASSEQGWGQTEAFF	TGTGCCAGCAGTGAACAGGGTTGGGGTCAAACTGAAGCTTTCTTT
NA	TRBV7-2	NA	TRBJ2-1	CASGWSYNEQFF	TGTGCCAGTGGGTGGTCCTACAATGAGCAGTTCTTC
NA	TRBV28	NA	TRBJ2-1	CASSLGPDGYNEQFF	TGTGCCAGCAGTTTAGGCCCGGACGGATACAATGAGCAGTTCTTC
NA	TRBV12-3/TRBV12-4	NA	TRBJ2-1	CASSSPGGNEQFF	TGTGCCAGCAGTTCCCCCGGTGGGAATGAGCAGTTCTTC
once	TRBV6-6	NA	TRBJ2-2	CASSRGLAVNLNTGELFF	TGTGCCAGCAGTCGGGGGCTAGCGGTCAACCTGAACACCGGGGAGCTGTTTTTT
once	TRBV6-2/TRBV6-3	NA	TRBJ1-5	CASRSWDTVNQPQHF	TGTGCCAGCAGGTCATGGGACACCGTCAATCAGCCCCAGCATTTT
few	TRBV7-2	TRBD2	TRBJ2-7	CASRQTSGNSLGQQYF	TGTGCCAGCAGACAAACTAGCGGGAACTCCCTGGGGCAGCAGTACTTC
NA	TRBV15	NA	TRBJ1-1	CATSSYANTEAFF	TGTGCCACCAGTTCTTACGCGAACACTGAAGCTTTCTTT
few	TRBV5-6	TRBD1	TRBJ1-2	CASSWGQSYGYTF	TGTGCCAGCAGCTGGGGACAGAGCTATGGCTACACCTTC
few	TRBV5-1	NA	TRBJ1-2	CASSLGPNNYGYTF	TGCGCCAGCAGCTTGGGACCAAACAACTATGGCTACACCTTC
NA	TRBV20-1	NA	TRBJ1-3	CSARPPRQAPPYSGNTIYF	TGCAGTGCTAGACCCCCCCGCCAGGCCCCGCCGTACTCTGGAAACACCATATATTTT
NA	TRBV6-5	NA	TRBJ2-3	CASSYGTTDTQYF	TGTGCCAGCAGTTACGGGACCACAGATACGCAGTATTTT
NA	TRBV6-5	NA	TRBJ2-1	CASSYSGHPQFF	TGTGCCAGCAGTTACTCGGGTCACCCGCAGTTCTTC
NA	TRBV24-1	NA	TRBJ2-1	CATSDLAGLGSNEQFF	TGTGCCACCAGTGATTTGGCGGGGCTAGGGTCCAATGAGCAGTTCTTC
NA	TRBV6-8	NA	TRBJ1-2	CASSHGRGNPSGDYGYTF	TGTGCCAGCAGCCACGGACGGGGGAATCCCTCAGGGGACTATGGCTACACCTTC
many	TRBV2	NA	TRBJ2-1	CASSEREASYNEQFF	TGTGCCAGCAGTGAAAGGGAGGCCTCCTACAATGAGCAGTTCTTC